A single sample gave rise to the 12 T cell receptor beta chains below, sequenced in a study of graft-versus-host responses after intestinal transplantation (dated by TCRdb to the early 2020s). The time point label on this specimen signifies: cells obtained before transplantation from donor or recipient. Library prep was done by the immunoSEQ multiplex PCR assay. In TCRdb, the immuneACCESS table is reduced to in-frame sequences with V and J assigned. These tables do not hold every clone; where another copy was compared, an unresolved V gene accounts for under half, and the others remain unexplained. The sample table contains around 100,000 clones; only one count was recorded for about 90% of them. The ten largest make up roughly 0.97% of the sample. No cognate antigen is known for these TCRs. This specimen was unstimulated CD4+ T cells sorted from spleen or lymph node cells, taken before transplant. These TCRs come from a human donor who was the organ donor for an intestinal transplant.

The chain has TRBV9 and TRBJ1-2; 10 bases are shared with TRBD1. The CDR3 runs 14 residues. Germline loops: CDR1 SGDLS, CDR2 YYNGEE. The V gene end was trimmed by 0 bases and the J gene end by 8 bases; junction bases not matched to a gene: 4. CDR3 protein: CASSVAATGGGYTF. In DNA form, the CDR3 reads TGTGCCAGCAGCGTAGCTGCGACAGGGGGCGGCTACACCTTC.

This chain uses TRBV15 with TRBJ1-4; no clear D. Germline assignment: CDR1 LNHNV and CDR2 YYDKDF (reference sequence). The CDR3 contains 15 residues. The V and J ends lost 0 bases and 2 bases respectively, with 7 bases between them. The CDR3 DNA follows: TGTGCCACCAGCAGAGATCCGGCTACTAATGAAAAACTGTTTTTT. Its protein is CATSRDPATNEKLFF.

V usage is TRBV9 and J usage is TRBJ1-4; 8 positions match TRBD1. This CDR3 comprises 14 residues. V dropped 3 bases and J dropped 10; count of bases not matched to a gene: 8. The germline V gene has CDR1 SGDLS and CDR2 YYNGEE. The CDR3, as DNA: TGTGCCAGCAGCGGCGACAGGGGAATCGGAAAACTGTTTTTT. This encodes CASSGDRGIGKLFF.

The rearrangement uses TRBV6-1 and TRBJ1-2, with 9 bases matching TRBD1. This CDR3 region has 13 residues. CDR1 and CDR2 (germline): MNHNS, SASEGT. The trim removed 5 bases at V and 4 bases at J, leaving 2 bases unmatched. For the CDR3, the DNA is TGTGCCAGCAGTCAGGACAGGGGCTATGGCTACACCTTC. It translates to CASSQDRGYGYTF.

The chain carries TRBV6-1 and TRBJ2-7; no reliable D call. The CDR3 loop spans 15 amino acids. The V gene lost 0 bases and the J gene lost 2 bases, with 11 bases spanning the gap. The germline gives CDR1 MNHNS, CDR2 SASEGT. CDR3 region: CASSEALGGTYEQYF. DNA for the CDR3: TGTGCCAGCAGTGAAGCGCTGGGTGGTACCTACGAGCAGTACTTC.

The CDR3 DNA reads as TGTGCCAGCAGCCCACCAGATTCACGGGGGTTCACAGATACGCAGTATTTT. Its translation: CASSPPDSRGFTDTQYF. The chain links TRBV11-2 to TRBJ2-3; TRBD2 is a possible D gene (6 bases). This CDR3 is 17 amino acids long. V was trimmed by 5 bases and J by 2 bases, leaving 20 bases between them. The germline V gene has CDR1 SGHAT and CDR2 FQNNGV.

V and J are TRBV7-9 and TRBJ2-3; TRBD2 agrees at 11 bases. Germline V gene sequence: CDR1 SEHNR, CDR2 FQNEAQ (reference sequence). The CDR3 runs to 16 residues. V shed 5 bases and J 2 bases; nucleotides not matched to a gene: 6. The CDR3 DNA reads TGTGCCAGCAGCCCGAGACTAGCGGGGATCACAGATACGCAGTATTTT. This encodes CASSPRLAGITDTQYF.

CDR3: CASSDRMNTEAFF. The CDR3 DNA follows: TGTGCCAGCAGCGACAGGATGAACACTGAAGCTTTCTTT. This rearrangement joins TRBV7-9 to TRBJ1-1, with a tentative D call TRBD1 (6 bases). The CDR3 consists of 13 residues. From germline, CDR1 is SEHNR and CDR2 FQNEAQ (reference sequence). V lost 5 bases and J lost 0, with 7 bases in between.

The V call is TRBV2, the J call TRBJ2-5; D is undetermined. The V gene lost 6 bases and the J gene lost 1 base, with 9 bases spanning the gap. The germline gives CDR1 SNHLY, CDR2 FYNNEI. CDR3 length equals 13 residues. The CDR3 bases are TGTGCCAGCAGGCCAGATGTCCAAGAGACCCAGTACTTC. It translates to CASRPDVQETQYF. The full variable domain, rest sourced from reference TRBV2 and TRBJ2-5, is EPEVTQTPSHQVTQMGQEVILRCVPISNHLYFYWYRQILGQKVEFLVSFYNNEISEKSEIFDDQFSVERPDGSNFTLKIRSTKLEDSAMYFCASRPDVQETQYFGPGTRLLVL.

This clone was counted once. The CDR3 DNA is TGCAGCGTTGAATCACCCCGGCGCACAGATACGCAGTATTTT. Translation: CSVESPRRTDTQYF. The chain recombines TRBV29-1 with TRBJ2-3; D remains unclear. Germline CDR1 and CDR2: SQVTM and ANQGSEA. Trimming stripped 2 bases from V and 1 base from J, with 10 bases between. CDR3 length: 14 amino acids.

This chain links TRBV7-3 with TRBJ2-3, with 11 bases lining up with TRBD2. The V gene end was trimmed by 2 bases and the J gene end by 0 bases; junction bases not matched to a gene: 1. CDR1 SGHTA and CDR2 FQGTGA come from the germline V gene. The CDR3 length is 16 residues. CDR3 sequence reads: CASSLLAGGSTDTQYF. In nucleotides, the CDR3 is TGTGCCAGCAGCTTATTAGCGGGGGGGAGCACAGATACGCAGTATTTT.

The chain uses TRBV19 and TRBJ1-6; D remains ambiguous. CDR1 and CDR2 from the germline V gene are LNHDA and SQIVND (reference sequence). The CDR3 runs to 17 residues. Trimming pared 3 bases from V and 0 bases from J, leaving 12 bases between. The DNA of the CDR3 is TGTGCCAGTAGTATTTGGGCAGACCTCTCCTATAATTCACCCCTCCACTTT. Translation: CASSIWADLSYNSPLHF.